The source of this T cell receptor (beta chain) is a study of regulatory T cells in long-lasting Graves disease. Deletions cut 5 bases from V and 6 bases from J, with 10 bases between. In germline, CDR1 is LGHNA, CDR2 YNFKEQ. The CDR3 contains 13 residues. Noted time point: newly diagnosed GD, antithyroid drugs for less than 3 months. PBMCs were the source of the RNA used for TCR sequencing. CDR3-region Arm-PCR and iRepertoire HTBI primers produced the TCR beta libraries. TCRdb analysed the multiplex PCR reads with MiXCR anew, one entry per CDR3 protein. The table has 520,000 or so distinct CDR3 sequences, approximately 12% seen once. The same data also went into a second study, on T cells in Graves' hyperthyroidism and ophthalmopathy.

The sequence was collected from a woman younger than 45 with Graves disease. Sequencing used peripheral blood mononuclear cells (PBMCs), obtained at new diagnosis, from a patient treated with antithyroid drugs. The chain combines TRBV4-2 with TRBJ2-2; D is unclear. CDR3 loop: CASSSYGSGELFF. CDR3 nucleotides: TGTGCCAGCAGCTCTTACGGCTCCGGGGAGCTGTTTTTT.